This TCR beta chain was captured in a study of shared clonotypes between healthy human individuals. Overall study results and limits: In having few donors, the study represented limited genetic and exposure-history diversity. Clonotypes not shared had lower generation probabilities than those common to all four donors. Richness estimates generally favored naive over memory subsets.

Points on this clone: Its antigen is not known.

Only CD45RO-negative cells positively selected for CCR7 counted as naive CD8 cells, so terminally differentiated effector memory CD45RA+ cells were excluded. TCRdb keeps only in-frame clones here, not all; method: immunoSEQ multiplex PCR. The sample includes millions of clones, approximately 94% seen only once; the top ten take 1.7%. Germline V lookup: CDR1 SGHVS, CDR2 FNYEAQ. The CDR3 spans 16 residues. V lost 0 bases, J lost 1 base, and 12 bases lay in between. This receptor was obtained from a man aged 18 to 30 in good health. Some clones in this sample may be carry-over from other donors' samples. The sequenced sample was naive CD8+ T cells from PBMCs. The rearrangement links TRBV7-6 to TRBJ2-5; D perhaps matches TRBD1 (6 bases). CDR3 in amino acids: CASSLAYRVPQETQYF. The CDR3 bases are TGTGCCAGCAGCTTAGCATACAGGGTTCCCCAAGAGACCCAGTACTTC.